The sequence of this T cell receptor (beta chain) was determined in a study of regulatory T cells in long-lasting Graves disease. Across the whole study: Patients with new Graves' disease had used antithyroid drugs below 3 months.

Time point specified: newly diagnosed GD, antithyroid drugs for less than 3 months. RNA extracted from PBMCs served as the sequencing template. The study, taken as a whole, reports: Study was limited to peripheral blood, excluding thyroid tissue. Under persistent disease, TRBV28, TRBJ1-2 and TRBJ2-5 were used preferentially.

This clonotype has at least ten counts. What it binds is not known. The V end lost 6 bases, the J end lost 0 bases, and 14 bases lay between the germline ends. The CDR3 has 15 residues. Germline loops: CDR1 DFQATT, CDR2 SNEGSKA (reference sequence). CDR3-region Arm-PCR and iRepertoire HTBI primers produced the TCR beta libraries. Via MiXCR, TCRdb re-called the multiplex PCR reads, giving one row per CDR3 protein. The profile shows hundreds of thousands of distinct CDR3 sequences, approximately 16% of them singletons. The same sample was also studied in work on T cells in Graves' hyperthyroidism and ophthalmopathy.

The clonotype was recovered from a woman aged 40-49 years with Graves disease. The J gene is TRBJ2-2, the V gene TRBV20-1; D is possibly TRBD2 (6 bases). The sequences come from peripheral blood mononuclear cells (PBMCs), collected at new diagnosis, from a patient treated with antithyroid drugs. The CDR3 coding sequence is TGCAGTGCCGTACCGGGACTTGCGAACACCGGGGAGCTGTTTTTT. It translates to CSAVPGLANTGELFF.